What follows is one T cell receptor (beta chain) and its context. Its antigen is still unknown. The data were taken from a study of OX40 agonist ivuxolimab in advanced cancers. Study-level background: Patients were treated with intravenous ivuxolimab, dosed at 0.01 to 10 mg/kg and infused every 2 weeks. There were three patients with partial responses, one having hepatocellular carcinoma and two cutaneous melanoma.

Study-wide findings and caveats: Expanded clones were, on average, more numerous in CD8+ T cells than in CD4+.

Libraries were prepared by immunoSEQ multiplex PCR; TCRdb keeps only in-frame clonotypes and omits some of them. The table has 87,000 or so clones, 85% to 90% seen once. The V and J ends lost 3 bases and 2 bases, in that order; junction bases with no gene match: 13. The CDR3 sequence is 19 residues long. The germline V gene encodes CDR1 LNHDA and CDR2 SQIVND (reference sequence). The TCR sequence derives from an adult with an advanced solid tumor such as melanoma, head and neck, liver or kidney cancer. The rearrangement links TRBV19 to TRBJ2-1, with 10 bases fitting TRBD2. Sequenced here: CD4+ or CD8+ T cells sorted from blood, sampled in a trial of the OX40 agonist ivuxolimab. In DNA, the CDR3 is TGTGCCAGTAGTATTAGGCTAGCGGGAGCTAGCGGGGCCTACAATGAGCAGTTCTTC. Translating gives CASSIRLAGASGAYNEQFF.